This T cell receptor beta chain came from a study of T cell responses to AZD1222 COVID-19 vaccine. Details on this clone: Antigen specificity is unknown.

The table came from immunoSEQ multiplex PCR; TCRdb's copy has only in-frame clones and leaves some out. The profile covers around 100,000 clones, with 80% to 85% appearing a single time and around a tenth taken by the ten largest. V trimming: 0 bases; J trimming: 4 bases; junction bases outside the gene matches: 10. The CDR3 consists of 17 residues. Germline values: CDR1 SGHRS, CDR2 YFSETQ. General observations from the study: Close to half of spike-specific TCRs reportedly recognize unmutated variant regions. The donor group comprised mostly white British people and more females; the analysis possibly underestimated clonal diversity. The study found vaccine-associated CD4 TCRs spanning spike, dominant at 160-218 and 743-854. The study sampled repertoires only after the peak T cell response.

This material consisted of peripheral blood, taken on day 0 of AZD1222 vaccination. This chain joins TRBV5-1 and TRBJ2-5; the match to TRBD2 covers 9 bases. This receptor was identified in an adult in good health. CDR3: CASSLVQRGAPGETQYF. CDR3 coding DNA: TGCGCCAGCAGCTTGGTCCAGCGGGGGGCCCCCGGAGAGACCCAGTACTTC.